The present T cell receptor beta chain was sequenced within a study of T cell clones after liver transplantation. Study information: Standard immunosuppression, with no induction, continued until 12-24 months after transplant. Timepoints were pre-transplant, pre-withdrawal, and after withdrawal was completed or failed.

Remarks on this clone: Its antigen is unknown.

Study-level points and caveats: Low donor cell numbers restricted donor-reactive repertoire measurement in a couple of subjects.

TCRdb's table, derived via immunoSEQ multiplex PCR, lists solely in-frame clones and lacks some. Among about 53,000 clones, approximately 84% were seen once, and the ten largest hold approximately 8%. CDR1 is MNHEY and CDR2 is SMNVEV in the germline V gene (reference sequence). Unmatched junction bases numbered 9, after V lost 10 bases and J lost 6 bases. CDR3 length equals 13 residues. This clonotype was sampled from a human donor who received a liver transplant. J is TRBJ1-2 and V is TRBV27; 9 bases align to TRBD1. The sequenced sample was CD4+ T cells from blood, obtained before liver transplant. The CDR3 sequence is CATRQQGANGYTF. In DNA form, the CDR3 reads TGTGCCACCCGACAACAGGGGGCGAATGGCTACACCTTC.